This T cell receptor beta chain is drawn from a study of blood T cells in healthy people across ages. The CDR3 runs to 18 residues. The J segment lost 1 base and the V segment lost 5 bases, leaving 10 bases of the junction unmatched. The V gene's germline CDR1 is SEHNR and CDR2 FQNEAQ (reference sequence). For the second PCR, which ran for roughly 7 to 11 cycles, a sample-barcoded 5' primer and a J-beta primer mix were used. TCRdb recomputed calls from the 5' RACE reads with MiXCR, one row per CDR3 protein. This table has some 1,800,000 distinct CDR3 sequences, around 42% appearing once. V is TRBV7-9 and J is TRBJ2-6; 8 nucleotides match TRBD2. The sample comprised blood. This clonotype was sampled from a human donor in good health. DNA of the CDR3: TGTGCCAGCAGCGTGTCCGGGACTAGTGGTTCTGGGGCCAACGTCCTGACTTTC. It codes for CASSVSGTSGSGANVLTF.